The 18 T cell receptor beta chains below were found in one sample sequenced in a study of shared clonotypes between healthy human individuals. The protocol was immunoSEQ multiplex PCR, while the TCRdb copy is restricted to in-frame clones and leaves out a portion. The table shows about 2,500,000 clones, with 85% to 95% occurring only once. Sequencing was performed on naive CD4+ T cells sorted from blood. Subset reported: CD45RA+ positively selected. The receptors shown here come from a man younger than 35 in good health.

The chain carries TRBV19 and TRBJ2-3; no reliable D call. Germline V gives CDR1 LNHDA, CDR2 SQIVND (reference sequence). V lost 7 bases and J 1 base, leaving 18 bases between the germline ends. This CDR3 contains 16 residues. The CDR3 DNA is TGTGCCAGTACCCCTAGTGATAGGAAGGGCACAGATACGCAGTATTTT. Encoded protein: CASTPSDRKGTDTQYF.

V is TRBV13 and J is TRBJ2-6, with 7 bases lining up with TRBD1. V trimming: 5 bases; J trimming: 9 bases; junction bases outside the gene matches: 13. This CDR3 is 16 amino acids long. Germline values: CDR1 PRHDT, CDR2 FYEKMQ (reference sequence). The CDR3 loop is CASSVTPGTDYNVLTF. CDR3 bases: TGTGCCAGCAGCGTAACACCCGGGACAGACTACAACGTCCTGACTTTC.

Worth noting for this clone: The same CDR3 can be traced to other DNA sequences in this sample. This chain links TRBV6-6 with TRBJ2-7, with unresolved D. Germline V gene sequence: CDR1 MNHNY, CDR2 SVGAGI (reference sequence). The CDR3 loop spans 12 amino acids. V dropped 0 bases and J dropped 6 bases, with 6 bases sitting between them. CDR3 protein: CASSYSRSEQYF. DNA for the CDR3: TGTGCCAGCAGTTACTCGAGGAGCGAGCAGTACTTC.

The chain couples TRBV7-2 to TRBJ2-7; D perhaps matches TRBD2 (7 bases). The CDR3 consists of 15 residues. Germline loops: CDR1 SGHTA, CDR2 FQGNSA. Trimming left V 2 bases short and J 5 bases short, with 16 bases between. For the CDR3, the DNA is TGTGCCAGCAGCTTATCCGGGGGGCCCTTAGACGAGCAGTACTTC. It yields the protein CASSLSGGPLDEQYF. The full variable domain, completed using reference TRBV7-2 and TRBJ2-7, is GAGVSQSPSNKVTEKGKDVELRCDPISGHTALYWYRQSLGQGLEFLIYFQGNSAPDKSGLPSDRFSAERTGGSVSTLTIQRTQQEDSAVYLCASSLSGGPLDEQYFGPGTRLTVT.

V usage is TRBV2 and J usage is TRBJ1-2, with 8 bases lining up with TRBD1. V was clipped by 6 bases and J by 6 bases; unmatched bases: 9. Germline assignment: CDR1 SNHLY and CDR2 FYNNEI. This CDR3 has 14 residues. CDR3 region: CASSRRQGIHGYTF. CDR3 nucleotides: TGTGCCAGCAGCCGACGACAGGGGATCCATGGCTACACCTTC.

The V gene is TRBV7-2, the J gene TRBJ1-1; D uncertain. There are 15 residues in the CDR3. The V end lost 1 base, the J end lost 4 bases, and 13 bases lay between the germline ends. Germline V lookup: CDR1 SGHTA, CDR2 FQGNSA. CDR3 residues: CASSLEFGKVTEAFF. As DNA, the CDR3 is TGTGCCAGCAGCTTAGAATTCGGGAAGGTCACTGAAGCTTTCTTT. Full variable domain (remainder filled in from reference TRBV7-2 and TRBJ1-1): GAGVSQSPSNKVTEKGKDVELRCDPISGHTALYWYRQSLGQGLEFLIYFQGNSAPDKSGLPSDRFSAERTGGSVSTLTIQRTQQEDSAVYLCASSLEFGKVTEAFFGQGTRLTVV.

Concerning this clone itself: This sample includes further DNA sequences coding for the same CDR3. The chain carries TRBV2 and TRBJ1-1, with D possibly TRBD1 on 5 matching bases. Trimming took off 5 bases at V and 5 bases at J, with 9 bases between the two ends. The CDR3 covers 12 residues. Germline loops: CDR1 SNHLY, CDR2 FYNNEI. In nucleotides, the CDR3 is TGTGCCAGCAGTTCCCAGGGTACTGAAGCTTTCTTT. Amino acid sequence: CASSSQGTEAFF. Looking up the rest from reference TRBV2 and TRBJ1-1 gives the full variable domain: EPEVTQTPSHQVTQMGQEVILRCVPISNHLYFYWYRQILGQKVEFLVSFYNNEISEKSEIFDDQFSVERPDGSNFTLKIRSTKLEDSAMYFCASSSQGTEAFFGQGTRLTVV.

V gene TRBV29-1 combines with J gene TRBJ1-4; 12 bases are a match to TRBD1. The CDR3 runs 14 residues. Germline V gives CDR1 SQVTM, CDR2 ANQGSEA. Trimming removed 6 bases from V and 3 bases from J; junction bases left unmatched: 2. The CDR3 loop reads CSVGQGASNEKLFF. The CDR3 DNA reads TGCAGCGTGGGACAGGGGGCGTCTAATGAAAAACTGTTTTTT.

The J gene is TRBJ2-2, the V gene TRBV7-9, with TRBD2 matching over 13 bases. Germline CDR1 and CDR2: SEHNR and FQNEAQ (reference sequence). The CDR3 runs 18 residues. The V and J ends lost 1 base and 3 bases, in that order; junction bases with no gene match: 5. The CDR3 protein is CASSLGTSGSFHTGELFF. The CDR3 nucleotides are TGTGCCAGCAGCTTAGGGACTAGCGGGAGTTTCCACACCGGGGAGCTGTTTTTT.

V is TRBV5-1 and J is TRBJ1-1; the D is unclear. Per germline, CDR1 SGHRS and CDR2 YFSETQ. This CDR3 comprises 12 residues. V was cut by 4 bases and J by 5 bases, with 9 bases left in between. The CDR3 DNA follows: TGCGCCAGCAGCATGACTGGAACTGAAGCTTTCTTT. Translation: CASSMTGTEAFF. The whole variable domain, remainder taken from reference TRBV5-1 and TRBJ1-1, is KAGVTQTPRYLIKTRGQQVTLSCSPISGHRSVSWYQQTPGQGLQFLFEYFSETQRNKGNFPGRFSGRQFSNSRSEMNVSTLELGDSALYLCASSMTGTEAFFGQGTRLTVV.

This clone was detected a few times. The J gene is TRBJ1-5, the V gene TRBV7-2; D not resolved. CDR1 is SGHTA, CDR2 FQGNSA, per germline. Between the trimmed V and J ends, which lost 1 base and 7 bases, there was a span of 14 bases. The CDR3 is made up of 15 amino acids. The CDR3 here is CASSLVLWGSQPQHF. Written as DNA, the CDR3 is TGTGCCAGCAGCTTAGTTCTTTGGGGTAGCCAGCCCCAGCATTTT.

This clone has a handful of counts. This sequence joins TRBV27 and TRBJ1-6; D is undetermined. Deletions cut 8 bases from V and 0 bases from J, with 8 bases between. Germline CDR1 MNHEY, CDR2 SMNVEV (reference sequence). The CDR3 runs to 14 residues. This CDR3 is CASGRSSYNSPLHF. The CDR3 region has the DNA TGTGCCAGCGGTCGGAGCTCCTATAATTCACCCCTCCACTTT.

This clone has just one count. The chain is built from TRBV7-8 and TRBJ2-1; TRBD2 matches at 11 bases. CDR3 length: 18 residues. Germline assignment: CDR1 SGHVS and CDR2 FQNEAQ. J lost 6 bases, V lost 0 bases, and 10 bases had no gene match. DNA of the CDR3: TGTGCCAGCAGCTTAGCTAAGATAGCGGGAGGGTTTTCCAATGAGCAGTTCTTC. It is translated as CASSLAKIAGGFSNEQFF.

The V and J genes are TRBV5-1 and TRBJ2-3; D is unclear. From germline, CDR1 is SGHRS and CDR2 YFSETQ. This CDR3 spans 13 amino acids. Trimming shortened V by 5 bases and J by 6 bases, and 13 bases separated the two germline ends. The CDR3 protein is CASRVAGRDTQYF. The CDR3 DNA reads TGCGCCAGCAGGGTCGCAGGCAGGGATACGCAGTATTTT.

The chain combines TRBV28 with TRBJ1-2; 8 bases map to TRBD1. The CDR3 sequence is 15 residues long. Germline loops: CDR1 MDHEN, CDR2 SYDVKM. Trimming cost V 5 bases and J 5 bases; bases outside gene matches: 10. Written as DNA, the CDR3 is TGTGCCAGCAGTCTTACAGGACAGGGAGGATATGGCTACACCTTC. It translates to CASSLTGQGGYGYTF.

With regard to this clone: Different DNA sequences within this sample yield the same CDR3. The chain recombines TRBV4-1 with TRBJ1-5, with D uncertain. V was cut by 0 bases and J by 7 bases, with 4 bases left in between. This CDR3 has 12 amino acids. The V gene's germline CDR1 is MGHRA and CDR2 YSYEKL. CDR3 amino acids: CASSQDGQPQHF. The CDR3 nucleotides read TGCGCCAGCAGCCAAGATGGGCAGCCCCAGCATTTT.

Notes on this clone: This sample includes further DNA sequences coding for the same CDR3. The CDR3 is CASSLVGTDTQYF. DNA for the CDR3: TGTGCCAGCAGCTTGGTCGGCACAGATACGCAGTATTTT. The rearrangement links TRBV5-8 to TRBJ2-3, with no clear D. Trimming removed 0 bases from V and 1 base from J, with 3 bases in between. CDR1 SGHTS and CDR2 YDEGEE come from the germline V gene. The CDR3 sequence is 13 residues long.

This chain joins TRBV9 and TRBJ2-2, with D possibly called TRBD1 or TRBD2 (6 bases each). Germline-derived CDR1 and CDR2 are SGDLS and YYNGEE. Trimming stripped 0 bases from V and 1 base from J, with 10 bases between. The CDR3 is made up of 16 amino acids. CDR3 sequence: CASSVVGGLNTGELFF. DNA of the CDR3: TGTGCCAGCAGCGTAGTAGGGGGGCTGAACACCGGGGAGCTGTTTTTT.